These 16 T cell receptor beta chains came from one sample sequenced in a study of blood T cell repertoires in COVID-19 (dated by TCRdb to the early 2020s). Library creation used the immunoSEQ multiplex PCR assay. Here the immuneACCESS table is served through TCRdb, limited to in-frame sequences with V and J called. Missing clones are a known gap in these copies; in checked studies unresolved V genes cover under half, and the rest lacks a known reason. Across this sample there are more than 85,000 clones, with approximately 65% seen only once. The ten largest clones take up 6% to 8% of the sample. Sequencing was done on a sample of peripheral blood. These receptors were taken from a woman aged 60-75 years with acute or convalescent COVID-19.

The chain joins TRBV19 to TRBJ1-5; D may be TRBD1 (6 bases). Trimming shortened V by 4 bases and J by 0 bases, and 13 bases separated the two germline ends. The V gene's germline CDR1 is LNHDA and CDR2 SQIVND (reference sequence). This CDR3 has 16 residues. The CDR3 sequence: CASSTGTGFSNQPQHF. The CDR3 bases are TGTGCCAGTAGTACCGGAACAGGGTTTAGCAATCAGCCCCAGCATTTT.

V is TRBV20-1 and J is TRBJ1-1; 7 bases match TRBD1. The germline gives CDR1 DFQATT, CDR2 SNEGSKA (reference sequence). V was pared by 3 bases and J by 7 bases, with 11 bases of the junction left unmatched. This CDR3 spans 14 amino acids. CDR3 DNA: TGCAGTGCTAGTCGGGGACAGACCACAGGTGAAGCTTTCTTT. Translating gives CSASRGQTTGEAFF.

The genes are TRBV4-2 and TRBJ2-7, with 7 nucleotides matching TRBD1. The CDR3 contains 12 residues. Germline V gene lookup returns CDR1 LGHNA and CDR2 YNFKEQ. Losses at the gene ends were 4 bases for V and 4 bases for J; bases not matched to a gene: 1. In DNA form, the CDR3 reads TGTGCCAGCAGCCGACAGGGATACGAGCAGTACTTC. Residues: CASSRQGYEQYF.

This clone appeared a single time. The CDR3 coding sequence is TGTGCCAGCAGCGAGGGTAGGCGGGACAGGGCCTACGAGCAGTACTTC. Residues: CASSEGRRDRAYEQYF. The V call is TRBV7-9, the J call TRBJ2-7, with 9 nucleotides matching TRBD1. Germline V gives CDR1 SEHNR, CDR2 FQNEAQ (reference sequence). The CDR3 contains 16 residues. The J segment lost 2 bases and the V segment lost 5 bases, leaving 10 bases of the junction unmatched.

The chain is built from TRBV9 and TRBJ1-1; no firm D call. Germline V lookup: CDR1 SGDLS, CDR2 YYNGEE. V lost 4 bases and J lost 3, with 16 bases in between. This CDR3 contains 15 residues. CDR3 region: CASSPRGGRDTEAFF. DNA for the CDR3: TGTGCCAGCAGCCCCCGGGGAGGGCGGGACACTGAAGCTTTCTTT.

The rearrangement joins TRBV2 to TRBJ1-3; D might be TRBD1 (5 bases). Germline CDR1 SNHLY, CDR2 FYNNEI. V was pared by 4 bases and J by 1 base, with 8 bases between. The CDR3 runs 14 residues. The CDR3 DNA sequence: TGTGCCAGCAGTGCGGAGGGGTCTGGAAACACCATATATTTT. Amino acid sequence: CASSAEGSGNTIYF.

The V call is TRBV3-1 (or the pseudogene TRBV3-2), the J call TRBJ1-2; 7 nucleotides agree with TRBD1. The length of the CDR3 is 17 residues. Germline V lookup: CDR1 LGHDT, CDR2 YNNKEL (reference sequence). The junction had 8 bases not matched to a gene; V was cut back by 1 base and J by 0 bases. The chain's CDR3 is CASSQGPPQGTNYGYTF. DNA for the CDR3: TGTGCCAGCAGCCAAGGACCCCCACAGGGGACTAACTATGGCTACACCTTC.

This chain connects TRBV19 to TRBJ2-2; D ambiguous. V gave up 3 bases and J gave up 2 bases, with 13 bases separating them. This CDR3 is 16 amino acids long. Germline V gene lookup returns CDR1 LNHDA and CDR2 SQIVND (reference sequence). DNA for the CDR3: TGTGCCAGTAGTATTCGGTCAGGATTTAACACCGGGGAGCTGTTTTTT. Protein: CASSIRSGFNTGELFF.

This chain uses TRBV19 with TRBJ2-1; the D is unclear. The CDR3 runs 10 residues. The V end was cut by 1 base, the J end by 13 bases, with 5 bases between. CDR1 and CDR2 (germline): LNHDA, SQIVND (reference sequence). Here the CDR3 reads CASSIVSQFF. The CDR3 DNA sequence: TGTGCCAGTAGTATAGTATCCCAGTTCTTC.

This chain connects TRBV30 to TRBJ1-4, with TRBD1 matching 8 bases. The length of the CDR3 is 14 residues. Germline lookup yields CDR1 GTSNPN and CDR2 SVGIG (reference sequence). The ends lost 3 bases at V and 8 bases at J; junction bases unmatched: 8. This CDR3 reads CAWRTAGGREKLFF. The CDR3 nucleotides are TGTGCCTGGAGGACGGCAGGGGGCAGAGAAAAACTGTTTTTT.

The gene calls are TRBV6-1 and TRBJ1-5; 8 bases agree with TRBD1. CDR1 and CDR2 from the germline V gene are MNHNS and SASEGT. The CDR3 runs to 15 residues. V was pared by 5 bases and J by 7 bases, with 10 bases of the junction left unmatched. The CDR3 DNA reads TGTGCCAGCAGTTCAGGACAGGGAAGAGGACAGCCCCAGCATTTT. Its translation is CASSSGQGRGQPQHF.

The V and J genes are TRBV7-9 and TRBJ2-2; TRBD1 matches 8 bases. The ends lost 10 bases at V and 6 bases at J; junction bases unmatched: 19. The CDR3 spans 17 residues. The germline gives CDR1 SEHNR, CDR2 FQNEAQ (reference sequence). This CDR3 reads CATPKLTVQGVAGELFF. The CDR3 region has the DNA TGTGCCACCCCCAAGCTTACAGTACAGGGGGTCGCCGGGGAGCTGTTTTTT.

This chain joins TRBV20-1 and TRBJ1-1; D gene ambiguous. CDR1 and CDR2 from the germline V gene are DFQATT and SNEGSKA (reference sequence). Trimming removed 5 bases from V and 1 base from J, with 5 bases in between. The CDR3 has 11 residues. The CDR3, as DNA: TGCAGTGCTTTCAGGAACACTGAAGCTTTCTTT. Its translation is CSAFRNTEAFF.

The count of this clone is one. This sequence joins TRBV10-3 and TRBJ1-1; D call uncertain. CDR1 and CDR2 from the germline V gene are ENHRY and SYGVKD. Trimming took 2 bases from V and 0 from J, leaving 13 bases between them. The CDR3 consists of 16 residues. CDR3 DNA sequence: TGTGCCATCAGTGAGGGTTACGGAGGTTTGAACACTGAAGCTTTCTTT. Translation gives CAISEGYGGLNTEAFF.

This rearrangement joins TRBV14 to TRBJ1-3; tentatively, D is TRBD1 (5 bases). The CDR3 extends over 14 amino acids. The germline V gene has CDR1 SGHDN and CDR2 FVKESK. Trimming removed 6 bases at V and 1 base at J, with 10 bases between. The CDR3 reads CASRSTASGNTIYF. CDR3 coding DNA: TGTGCCAGCAGGTCGACAGCGTCTGGAAACACCATATATTTT.

The rearrangement uses TRBV2 and TRBJ1-2; a possible D gene is TRBD1 (5 bases). The germline V gene encodes CDR1 SNHLY and CDR2 FYNNEI. The length of the CDR3 is 16 residues. V gave up 7 bases and J gave up 2 bases, with 20 bases separating them. The CDR3 DNA reads as TGTGCCAGCACCACCCTGGGGGGGGAGGGAAACTATGGCTACACCTTC. Its protein is CASTTLGGEGNYGYTF.